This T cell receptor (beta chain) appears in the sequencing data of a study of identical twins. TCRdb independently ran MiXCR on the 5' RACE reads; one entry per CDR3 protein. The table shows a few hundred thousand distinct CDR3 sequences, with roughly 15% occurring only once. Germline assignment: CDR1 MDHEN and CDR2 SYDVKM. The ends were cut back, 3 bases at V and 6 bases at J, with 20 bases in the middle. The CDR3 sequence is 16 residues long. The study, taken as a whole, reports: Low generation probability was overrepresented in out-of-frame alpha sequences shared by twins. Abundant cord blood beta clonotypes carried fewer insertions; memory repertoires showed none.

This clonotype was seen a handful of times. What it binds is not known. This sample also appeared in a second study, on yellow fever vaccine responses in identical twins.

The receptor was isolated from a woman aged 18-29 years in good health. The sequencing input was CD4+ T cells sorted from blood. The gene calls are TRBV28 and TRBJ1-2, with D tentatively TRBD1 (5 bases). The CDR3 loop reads CASSFHFGGNSDGYTF. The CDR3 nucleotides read TGTGCCAGCAGTTTTCACTTTGGGGGTAATTCGGATGGCTACACCTTC.